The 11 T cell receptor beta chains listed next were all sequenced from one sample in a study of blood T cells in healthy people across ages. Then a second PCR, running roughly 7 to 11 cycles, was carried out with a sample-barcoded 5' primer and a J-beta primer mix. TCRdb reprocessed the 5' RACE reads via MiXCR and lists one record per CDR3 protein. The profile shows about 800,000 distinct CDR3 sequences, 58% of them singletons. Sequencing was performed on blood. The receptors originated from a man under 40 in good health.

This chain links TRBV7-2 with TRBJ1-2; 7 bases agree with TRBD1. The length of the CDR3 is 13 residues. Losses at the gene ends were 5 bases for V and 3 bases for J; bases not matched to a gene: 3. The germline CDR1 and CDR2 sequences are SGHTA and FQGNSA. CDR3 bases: TGTGCCAGCAGCGCTGGACAGGACTATGGCTACACCTTC. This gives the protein CASSAGQDYGYTF.

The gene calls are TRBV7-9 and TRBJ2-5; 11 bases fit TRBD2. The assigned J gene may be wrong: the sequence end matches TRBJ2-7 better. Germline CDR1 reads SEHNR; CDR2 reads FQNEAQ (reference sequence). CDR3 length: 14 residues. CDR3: CASSSRTSGHEQYF. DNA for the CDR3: TGTGCCAGCAGCTCCCGGACTAGCGGGCACGAGCAGTACTTC.

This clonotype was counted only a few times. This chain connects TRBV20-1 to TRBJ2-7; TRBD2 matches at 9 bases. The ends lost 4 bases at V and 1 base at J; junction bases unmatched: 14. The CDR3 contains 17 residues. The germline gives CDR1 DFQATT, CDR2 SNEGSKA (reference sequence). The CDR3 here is CSAMTSMISGGSYEQYF. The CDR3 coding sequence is TGCAGTGCTATGACATCTATGATAAGCGGGGGGTCCTACGAGCAGTACTTC.

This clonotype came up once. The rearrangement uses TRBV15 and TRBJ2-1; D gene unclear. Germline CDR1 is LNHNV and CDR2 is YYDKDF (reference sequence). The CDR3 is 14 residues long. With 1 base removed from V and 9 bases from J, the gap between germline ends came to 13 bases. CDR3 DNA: TGTGCCACCAGCAGAGTAACTTACGCTGGTGAGCAGTTCTTC. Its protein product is CATSRVTYAGEQFF.

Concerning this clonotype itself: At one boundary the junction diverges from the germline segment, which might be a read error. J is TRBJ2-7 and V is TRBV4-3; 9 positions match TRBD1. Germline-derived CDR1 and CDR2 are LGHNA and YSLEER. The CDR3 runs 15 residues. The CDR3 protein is CASSQGRDRAYERYF. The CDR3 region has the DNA TGCGCCAGCAGCCAAGGTCGGGACAGGGCCTACGAGCGGTACTTC.

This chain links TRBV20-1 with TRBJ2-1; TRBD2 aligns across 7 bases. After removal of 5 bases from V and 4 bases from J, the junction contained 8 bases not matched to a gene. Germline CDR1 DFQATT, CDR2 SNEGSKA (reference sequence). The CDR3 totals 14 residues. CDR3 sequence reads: CSAPSLAVYNEQFF. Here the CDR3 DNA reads TGCAGTGCTCCCTCCCTAGCGGTATACAATGAGCAGTTCTTC.

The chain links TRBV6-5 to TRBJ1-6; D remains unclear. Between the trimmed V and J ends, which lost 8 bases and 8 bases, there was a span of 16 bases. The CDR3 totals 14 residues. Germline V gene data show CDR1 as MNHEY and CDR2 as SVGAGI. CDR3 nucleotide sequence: TGTGCCAGCGGAAGACATCAAAAGGATTCACCCCTCCACTTT. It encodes CASGRHQKDSPLHF.

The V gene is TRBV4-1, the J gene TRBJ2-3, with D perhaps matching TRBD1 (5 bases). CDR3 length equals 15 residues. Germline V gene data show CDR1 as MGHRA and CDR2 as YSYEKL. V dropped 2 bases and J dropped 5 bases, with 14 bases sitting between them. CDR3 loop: CASSQNEQGRDTQYF. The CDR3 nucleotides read TGCGCCAGCAGCCAAAATGAGCAGGGCCGAGATACGCAGTATTTT.

CDR3 region: CASSVGLQFTDTQYF. The CDR3 DNA is TGTGCCAGCAGCGTAGGTTTGCAATTCACAGATACGCAGTATTTT. The chain couples TRBV9 to TRBJ2-3, with unresolved D. V was trimmed by 0 bases and J by 2 bases, leaving 10 bases between them. Germline V gene sequence: CDR1 SGDLS, CDR2 YYNGEE. The CDR3 contains 15 residues.

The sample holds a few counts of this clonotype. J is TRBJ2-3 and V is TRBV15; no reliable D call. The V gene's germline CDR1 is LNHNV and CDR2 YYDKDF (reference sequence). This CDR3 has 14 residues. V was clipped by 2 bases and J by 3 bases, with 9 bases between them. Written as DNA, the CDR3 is TGTGCCACCAGCAGACCTAATCCGACAGATACGCAGTATTTT. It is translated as CATSRPNPTDTQYF. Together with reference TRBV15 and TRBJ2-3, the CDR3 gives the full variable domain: DAMVIQNPRYQVTQFGKPVTLSCSQTLNHNVMYWYQQKSSQAPKLLFHYYDKDFNNEADTPDNFQSRRPNTSFCFLDIRSPGLGDTAMYLCATSRPNPTDTQYFGPGTRLTVL.

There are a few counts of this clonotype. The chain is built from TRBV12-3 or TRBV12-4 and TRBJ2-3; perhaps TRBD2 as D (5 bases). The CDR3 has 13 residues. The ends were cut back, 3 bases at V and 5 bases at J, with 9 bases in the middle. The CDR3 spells CASSFPGGDTQYF. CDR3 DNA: TGTGCCAGCAGTTTCCCAGGAGGAGATACGCAGTATTTT.